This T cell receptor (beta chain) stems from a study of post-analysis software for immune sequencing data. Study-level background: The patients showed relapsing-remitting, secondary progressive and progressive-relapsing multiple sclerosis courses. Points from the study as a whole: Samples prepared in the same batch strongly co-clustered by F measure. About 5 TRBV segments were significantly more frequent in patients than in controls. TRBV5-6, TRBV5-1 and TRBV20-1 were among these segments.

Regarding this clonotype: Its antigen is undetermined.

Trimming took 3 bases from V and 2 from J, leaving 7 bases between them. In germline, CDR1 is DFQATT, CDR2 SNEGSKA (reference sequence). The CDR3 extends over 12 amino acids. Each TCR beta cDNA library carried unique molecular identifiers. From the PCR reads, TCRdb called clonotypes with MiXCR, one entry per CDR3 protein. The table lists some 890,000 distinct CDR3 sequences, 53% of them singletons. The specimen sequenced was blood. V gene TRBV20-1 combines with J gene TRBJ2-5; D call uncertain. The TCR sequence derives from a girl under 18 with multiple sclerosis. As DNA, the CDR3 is TGCAGTGCTAGTAGGATGCAAGAGACCCAGTACTTC. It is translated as CSASRMQETQYF.